This TCR beta chain was identified in a study of blood T cell repertoires in COVID-19. Between the trimmed V and J ends, which lost 6 bases and 0 bases, there was a span of 6 bases. Germline lookup yields CDR1 SNHLY and CDR2 FYNNEI. CDR3 length equals 13 residues. The protocol was immunoSEQ multiplex PCR, while the TCRdb copy is restricted to in-frame clones and leaves out a portion. The sample includes roughly 250,000 clones, about 88% of them seen just once. This sequence joins TRBV2 and TRBJ2-1; D not certain. Sample: PBMCs or T cells enriched from blood (not recorded which). This sequence originates from a woman aged 50 to 60 who had recovered from COVID-19. CDR3 sequence (DNA): TGTGCCAGCAGCGCGAGCTCCTACAATGAGCAGTTCTTC. Protein: CASSASSYNEQFF.